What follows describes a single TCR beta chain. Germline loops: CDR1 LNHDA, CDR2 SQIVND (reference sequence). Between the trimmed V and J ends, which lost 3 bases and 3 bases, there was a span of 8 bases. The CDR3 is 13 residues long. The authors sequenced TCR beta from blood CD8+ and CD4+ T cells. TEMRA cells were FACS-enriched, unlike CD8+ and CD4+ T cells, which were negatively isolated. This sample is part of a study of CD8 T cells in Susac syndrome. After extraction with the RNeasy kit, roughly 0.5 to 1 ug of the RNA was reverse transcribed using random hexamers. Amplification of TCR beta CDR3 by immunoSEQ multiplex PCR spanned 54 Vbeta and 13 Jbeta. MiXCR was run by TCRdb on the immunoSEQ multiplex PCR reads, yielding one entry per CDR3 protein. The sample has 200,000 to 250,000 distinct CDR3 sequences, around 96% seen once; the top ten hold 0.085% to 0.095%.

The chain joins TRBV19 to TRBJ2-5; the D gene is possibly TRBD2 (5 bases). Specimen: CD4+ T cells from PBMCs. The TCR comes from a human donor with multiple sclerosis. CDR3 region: CASSIHGEETQYF. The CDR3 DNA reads TGTGCCAGTAGTATTCACGGGGAAGAGACCCAGTACTTC.